This entry concerns a single TCR beta chain. Its antigen is as yet unknown. These data originate in a study of OX40 agonist ivuxolimab in advanced cancers. Study information: Treatment of patients was with ivuxolimab, an agonistic anti-OX40 (CD134) antibody.

The table came from immunoSEQ multiplex PCR; TCRdb's copy has only in-frame clones and leaves some out. The profile shows around 28,000 clones, more than 85% of them singletons. Whole-study results and caveats: Dosing at 0.1 to 3.0 mg/kg was accompanied by clonal expansion of CD4+ and CD8+ blood T cells by week 6.

There are 16 residues in the CDR3. V was shortened by 0 bases and J by 7 bases, with 19 bases between the two germline ends. Looked up from germline, CDR1 is MNHEY and CDR2 is SVGAGI. The TCR was taken from an adult with an advanced solid tumor such as melanoma, head and neck, liver or kidney cancer. This chain connects TRBV6-5 to TRBJ2-7; D is perhaps TRBD2 (5 bases). The specimen was CD4+ or CD8+ T cells sorted from blood, collected in a trial of the OX40 agonist ivuxolimab. The CDR3 DNA is TGTGCCAGCAGTTACTCGACAATAGATCTTCGGGAAGAGCAGTACTTC. Translation gives CASSYSTIDLREEQYF.